These T cell receptor beta chains were read from a single sample in a study of blood T cell repertoires in COVID-19. Measured with immunoSEQ multiplex PCR; TCRdb has only the in-frame clones, and not every one. The sample contains 45,000 to 60,000 clones, roughly 86% of which appear only once. The sequenced sample consisted of peripheral blood. The receptor source for this set is a woman older than 75 with acute or convalescent COVID-19. The CDR3 runs from the conserved cysteine through the conserved F or W. Fields, in order: CDR3 protein, CDR3 DNA, V gene, J gene, CDR3 length, D gene, clone size. The D gene is left open where the match is weak. Clone size is stated in some rows and not others, as once, few, many or a class when expanded.

CDR3aa: CASSQSRGGGNTIYF
CDR3nt: TGCGCCAGCAGTCAAAGTAGGGGCGGTGGAAACACCATATATTTT
v_gene: TRBV23-1
j_gene: TRBJ1-3
len: 15
d_gene: NA
abundance: NA

CDR3aa: CASSQRQGGTEAFF
CDR3nt: TGCGCCAGCAGTCAAAGGCAGGGGGGCACTGAAGCTTTCTTT
v_gene: TRBV23-1
j_gene: TRBJ1-1
len: 14
d_gene: TRBD1
abundance: NA

CDR3aa: CSVAGFYGYTF
CDR3nt: TGCAGCGTAGCAGGGTTCTATGGCTACACCTTC
v_gene: TRBV29-1
j_gene: TRBJ1-2
len: 11
d_gene: NA
abundance: NA

CDR3aa: CASSLLETQYF
CDR3nt: TGTGCCAGCAGCTTACTTGAGACCCAGTACTTC
v_gene: TRBV7-2
j_gene: TRBJ2-5
len: 11
d_gene: NA
abundance: NA

CDR3aa: CASSEVRVRNQPQHF
CDR3nt: TGTGCCAGCAGTGAAGTCAGGGTCCGCAATCAGCCCCAGCATTTT
v_gene: TRBV2
j_gene: TRBJ1-5
len: 15
d_gene: NA
abundance: NA

CDR3aa: CASSLDGISYEQYF
CDR3nt: TGTGCCAGCAGCTTGGACGGGATCTCCTACGAGCAGTACTTC
v_gene: TRBV5-4
j_gene: TRBJ2-7
len: 14
d_gene: NA
abundance: NA

CDR3aa: CASRYSTYSNQPQHF
CDR3nt: TGTGCCAGCAGGTACAGTACCTATAGCAATCAGCCCCAGCATTTT
v_gene: TRBV27
j_gene: TRBJ1-5
len: 15
d_gene: NA
abundance: NA

CDR3aa: CSVEQGAGHTEAFF
CDR3nt: TGCAGCGTCGAACAGGGGGCTGGGCACACTGAAGCTTTCTTT
v_gene: TRBV29-1
j_gene: TRBJ1-1
len: 14
d_gene: TRBD1
abundance: NA

CDR3aa: CASSPWGAGGREQYF
CDR3nt: TGTGCCAGCAGCCCCTGGGGAGCGGGAGGGAGGGAGCAGTACTTC
v_gene: TRBV7-2
j_gene: TRBJ2-7
len: 15
d_gene: TRBD2
abundance: once

CDR3aa: CASSLRDGGGPSFYGYTF
CDR3nt: TGTGCCAGCAGCTTAAGGGACGGGGGGGGCCCGAGCTTCTATGGCTACACCTTC
v_gene: TRBV7-7
j_gene: TRBJ1-2
len: 18
d_gene: NA
abundance: once

CDR3aa: CASSQDLSRGTGELFF
CDR3nt: TGTGCCAGCAGCCAAGATCTAAGCAGGGGCACCGGGGAGCTGTTTTTT
v_gene: TRBV14
j_gene: TRBJ2-2
len: 16
d_gene: NA
abundance: NA

CDR3aa: CASSSLGGAVEYGYTF
CDR3nt: TGTGCCAGCAGCTCCTTAGGGGGGGCGGTCGAATATGGCTACACCTTC
v_gene: TRBV28
j_gene: TRBJ1-2
len: 16
d_gene: NA
abundance: NA

CDR3aa: CASSLGGKNNEQFF
CDR3nt: TGTGCCAGCAGTTTAGGGGGCAAGAACAATGAGCAGTTCTTC
v_gene: TRBV2
j_gene: TRBJ2-1
len: 14
d_gene: TRBD1
abundance: NA

CDR3aa: CASTPSGTGAYEQYF
CDR3nt: TGTGCCAGCACCCCCTCCGGGACAGGGGCCTACGAGCAGTACTTC
v_gene: TRBV6-5
j_gene: TRBJ2-7
len: 15
d_gene: TRBD1
abundance: NA

CDR3aa: CATFTRDRGEQYF
CDR3nt: TGTGCCACTTTCACCCGGGACAGGGGCGAGCAGTACTTC
v_gene: TRBV5-3
j_gene: TRBJ2-7
len: 13
d_gene: TRBD1
abundance: NA

CDR3aa: CASSPQRGGSYGYTF
CDR3nt: TGTGCCAGCAGTCCCCAAAGGGGGGGGTCTTATGGCTACACCTTC
v_gene: TRBV2
j_gene: TRBJ1-2
len: 15
d_gene: NA
abundance: few

CDR3aa: CASSLGQPGRDTQYF
CDR3nt: TGCGCCAGCAGCTTGGGACAGCCCGGACGAGATACGCAGTATTTT
v_gene: TRBV5-1
j_gene: TRBJ2-3
len: 15
d_gene: NA
abundance: NA

CDR3aa: CASSQGAGGYNEQFF
CDR3nt: TGTGCCAGCAGCCAAGGAGCGGGAGGGTACAATGAGCAGTTCTTC
v_gene: TRBV3-1/TRBV3-2
j_gene: TRBJ2-1
len: 15
d_gene: TRBD2
abundance: NA

CDR3aa: CAWAKPGLASKQFF
CDR3nt: TGTGCCTGGGCGAAACCGGGACTAGCGAGTAAGCAGTTCTTC
v_gene: TRBV30
j_gene: TRBJ2-1
len: 14
d_gene: TRBD2
abundance: NA

CDR3aa: CASSVASSTEAFF
CDR3nt: TGTGCCAGCAGCGTAGCTTCGAGCACTGAAGCTTTCTTT
v_gene: TRBV9
j_gene: TRBJ1-1
len: 13
d_gene: NA
abundance: NA

CDR3aa: CASSLRREGKNEQFF
CDR3nt: TGCGCCAGCAGCTTGCGCCGGGAGGGGAAGAATGAGCAGTTCTTC
v_gene: TRBV5-1
j_gene: TRBJ2-1
len: 15
d_gene: TRBD2
abundance: once

CDR3aa: CASITRGIDTGELFF
CDR3nt: TGTGCCAGCATAACACGGGGGATCGACACCGGGGAGCTGTTTTTT
v_gene: TRBV5-8
j_gene: TRBJ2-2
len: 15
d_gene: NA
abundance: NA

CDR3aa: CASSRLARTYEQYF
CDR3nt: TGTGCCAGCAGCCGACTAGCGCGAACCTACGAGCAGTACTTC
v_gene: TRBV2
j_gene: TRBJ2-7
len: 14
d_gene: TRBD2
abundance: few

CDR3aa: CASSMATRSPLHF
CDR3nt: TGTGCCAGCAGCATGGCGACCAGGTCACCCCTCCACTTT
v_gene: TRBV7-8
j_gene: TRBJ1-6
len: 13
d_gene: NA
abundance: once

CDR3aa: CATSDPGLNNEQFF
CDR3nt: TGTGCCACCAGTGACCCGGGACTAAACAATGAGCAGTTCTTC
v_gene: TRBV24-1
j_gene: TRBJ2-1
len: 14
d_gene: TRBD2
abundance: NA

CDR3aa: CASSLAPGTRETQYF
CDR3nt: TGCGCCAGCAGCTTGGCCCCAGGGACTCGGGAGACCCAGTACTTC
v_gene: TRBV5-1
j_gene: TRBJ2-5
len: 15
d_gene: NA
abundance: NA

CDR3aa: CASSVASGGSYGYTF
CDR3nt: TGTGCCAGCAGCGTAGCGTCCGGGGGAAGCTATGGCTACACCTTC
v_gene: TRBV9
j_gene: TRBJ1-2
len: 15
d_gene: NA
abundance: NA

CDR3aa: CASSKDGAGKKVPEAFF
CDR3nt: TGTGCCAGCAGCAAAGATGGGGCAGGGAAGAAGGTCCCTGAAGCTTTCTTT
v_gene: TRBV21-1
j_gene: TRBJ1-1
len: 17
d_gene: NA
abundance: NA

CDR3aa: CASSNSPGQGNEKLFF
CDR3nt: TGCGCCAGCAGCAACAGTCCGGGACAGGGTAATGAAAAACTGTTTTTT
v_gene: TRBV5-1
j_gene: TRBJ1-4
len: 16
d_gene: TRBD1
abundance: NA

CDR3aa: CASSFRTSGSYNEQFF
CDR3nt: TGTGCCAGTAGTTTCCGGACTAGCGGCTCCTACAATGAGCAGTTCTTC
v_gene: TRBV19
j_gene: TRBJ2-1
len: 16
d_gene: TRBD2
abundance: NA

CDR3aa: CASNTVASGGNEQFF
CDR3nt: TGTGCCAGTAATACAGTCGCTAGCGGGGGCAATGAGCAGTTCTTC
v_gene: TRBV19
j_gene: TRBJ2-1
len: 15
d_gene: TRBD2
abundance: NA

CDR3aa: CASRPQGARGTGELFF
CDR3nt: TGCGCCAGCAGACCACAGGGGGCGCGAGGTACCGGGGAGCTGTTTTTT
v_gene: TRBV5-1
j_gene: TRBJ2-2
len: 16
d_gene: TRBD1
abundance: NA